This T cell receptor beta chain was found in a study of shared clonotypes between healthy human individuals. Some clones are missing from TCRdb's copy, which holds only in-frame ones; the method was immunoSEQ multiplex PCR. Among 1.5 million to 2.5 million clones listed, about 95% were seen once. Germline V CDR1 and CDR2: MNHEY, SVGAGI. The trim removed 4 bases at V and 10 bases at J, leaving 4 bases unmatched. The CDR3 is made up of 14 amino acids. Only CD45RO-negative cells positively selected for CCR7 counted as naive CD8 cells, so terminally differentiated effector memory CD45RA+ cells were excluded.

This sequence joins TRBV6-5 and TRBJ1-4; 12 bases are shared with TRBD1. The sequence came from a man aged 18 to 30 in good health. The specimen sequenced was naive CD8+ T cells sorted from blood. DNA for the CDR3: TGTGCCAGCAGTTTGGGACAGGGGGCAAGAAAACTGTTTTTT. Its translation is CASSLGQGARKLFF.